Detailed here is one T cell receptor beta chain. The data were taken from a study of shared clonotypes between healthy human individuals. The overall study: Each donor had three CD4 naive, three CD4 memory, two CD8 naive and one CD8 memory plate.

The method was immunoSEQ multiplex PCR; TCRdb's version includes in-frame clones alone and lacks a portion of them. There are fewer than 3 million clones in the sample; roughly 92% occur only once, and around 0.38% lies in the top ten. The donor cohort consisted entirely of Caucasian adults residing in Nashville, Tennessee. The sequenced sample consisted of naive CD4+ T cells from PBMCs. The subset: CD45RA+ positively selected. The receptor comes from a young man in good health. Some clones in this sample may be carry-over from other donors' samples.

CDR3 in amino acids: CASSPQGQGMDEQFF. The CDR3 coding sequence is TGTGCCAGCTCCCCCCAGGGACAGGGAATGGATGAGCAGTTCTTC. V is TRBV18 and J is TRBJ2-1, with 9 bases fitting TRBD1. Germline CDR1 and CDR2: KGHSH and LQKENI. Losses at the gene ends were 6 bases for V and 8 bases for J; bases not matched to a gene: 11. CDR3 length equals 15 residues. Drawing the rest from reference TRBV18 and TRBJ2-1, the complete variable domain is NAGVMQNPRHLVRRRGQEARLRCSPMKGHSHVYWYRQLPEEGLKFMVYLQKENIIDESGMPKERFSAEFPKEGPSILRIQQVVRGDSAAYFCASSPQGQGMDEQFFGPGTRLTVL.